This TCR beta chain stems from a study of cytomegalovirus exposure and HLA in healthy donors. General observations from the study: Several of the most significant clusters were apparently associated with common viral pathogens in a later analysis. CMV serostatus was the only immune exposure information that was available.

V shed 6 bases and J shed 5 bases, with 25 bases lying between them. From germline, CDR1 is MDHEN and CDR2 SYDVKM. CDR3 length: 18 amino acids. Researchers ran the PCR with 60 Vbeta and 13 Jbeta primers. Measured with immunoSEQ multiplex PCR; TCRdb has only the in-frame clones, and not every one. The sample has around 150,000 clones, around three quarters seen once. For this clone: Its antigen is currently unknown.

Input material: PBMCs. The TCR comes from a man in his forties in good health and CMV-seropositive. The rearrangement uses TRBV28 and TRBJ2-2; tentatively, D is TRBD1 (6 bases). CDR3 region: CASSPRRGTGLGTGELFF. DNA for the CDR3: TGTGCCAGCAGCCCCCGTCGCGGAACAGGGCTAGGGACCGGGGAGCTGTTTTTT.